This passage covers 4 T cell receptor beta chains from one sample sequenced in a study of metastatic and nonmetastatic thyroid tumors. Thyroid surgery had not been preceded by any treatment in any patient. TCRdb reassembled clones from the PCR reads with MiXCR. In the table there are under 20,000 clones, 22% of which are singletons. Sequenced sample: adjacent normal tissue. All receptors derive from a female donor with papillary thyroid cancer or a benign thyroid nodule (not recorded which). Some clones in this sample may be carry-over from other donors' samples.

The chain links TRBV30 to TRBJ1-2; TRBD1 agrees at 9 bases. The V segment lost 4 bases and the J segment 10 bases; nucleotides outside the gene matches: 10. Germline V gives CDR1 GTSNPN, CDR2 SVGIG (reference sequence). CDR3 length equals 13 residues. CDR3 sequence reads: CAWNPGQGSVYTF. The DNA for the CDR3 is TGTGCCTGGAACCCGGGACAGGGCTCCGTCTACACCTTC.

J is TRBJ2-2 and V is TRBV9; D uncertain. This CDR3 is 16 amino acids long. Germline V gene data show CDR1 as SGDLS and CDR2 as YYNGEE. The CDR3 nucleotides read TGTTTCAGCAGCCCCGGCCGGGCCGCAGGCACCGGGGAGCTGTTTTTT. It translates to CFSSPGRAAGTGELFF.

Ten or more counts support this clone. The chain uses TRBV7-9 and TRBJ2-1; maybe TRBD2 (6 bases). This CDR3 comprises 11 residues. Germline lookup yields CDR1 SEHNR and CDR2 FQNEAQ (reference sequence). The ends were cut back, 8 bases at V and 4 bases at J, with 6 bases in the middle. CDR3 sequence: CASGGYNEQFF. The CDR3 bases are TGTGCCAGCGGGGGGTACAATGAGCAGTTCTTC.

This clone has just a few counts. This chain links TRBV6-5 with TRBJ2-5, with no clear D. The germline gives CDR1 MNHEY, CDR2 SVGAGI. The CDR3 runs to 15 residues. V shed 0 bases and J shed 2 bases, with 10 bases lying between them. The CDR3 DNA reads TGTGCCAGCAGTTACTCGTCCGGGCCTCAAGAGACCCAGTACTTC. Translation: CASSYSSGPQETQYF.